A single sample gave rise to the 23 T cell receptor beta chains below, sequenced in a study of identical twins. MiXCR, applied by TCRdb to the 5' RACE reads, yields one record per CDR3 protein. The sample includes 300,000 to 350,000 distinct CDR3 sequences, 10% to 15% of them seen just once. The same data also contributed to another study, on yellow fever vaccine responses in identical twins.

Material for sequencing was CD8+ T cells sorted from blood. All receptors come from a woman aged 18-35 years in good health.

This clonotype was detected many times. The chain couples TRBV6-1 to TRBJ2-3; 8 positions match TRBD1. The CDR3 is 15 amino acids. Germline trimming cut 6 bases from V and 1 base from J; bases unmatched to any gene: 6. Germline V gene lookup returns CDR1 MNHNS and CDR2 SASEGT. The CDR3 loop reads CASSPTGAGTDTQYF. The DNA for the CDR3 is TGTGCCAGCAGCCCGACAGGGGCCGGCACAGATACGCAGTATTTT.

This clonotype has more than one count but fewer than ten. The chain is built from TRBV28 and TRBJ1-1; D ambiguous. Looked up from germline, CDR1 is MDHEN and CDR2 is SYDVKM. The ends were cut back, 1 base at V and 1 base at J, with 7 bases in the middle. CDR3 length equals 14 residues. The CDR3 DNA is TGTGCCAGCAGTTTATATCCCTCGAACACTGAAGCTTTCTTT. Translation gives CASSLYPSNTEAFF.

This clonotype was detected only a few times. The CDR3 sequence: CAISGPLDSSTDTQYF. The CDR3, as DNA: TGTGCCATCAGTGGTCCCCTAGACTCTAGCACAGATACGCAGTATTTT. The rearrangement joins TRBV10-3 to TRBJ2-3, with D unclear. CDR1 is ENHRY, CDR2 SYGVKD, per germline. The CDR3 is made up of 16 amino acids. Trimming removed 4 bases at V and 0 bases at J, with 14 bases between.

This chain uses TRBV18 with TRBJ2-1; 10 nucleotides match TRBD2. Germline V gene lookup returns CDR1 KGHSH and CDR2 LQKENI. CDR3 size: 20 residues. Germline trimming cut 3 bases from V and 6 bases from J; bases unmatched to any gene: 20. The CDR3 reads CASSPPPPPISGRAGNEQFF. CDR3 nucleotides: TGTGCCAGCTCACCCCCGCCCCCCCCAATAAGCGGGAGGGCCGGCAATGAGCAGTTCTTC.

This clonotype was seen only a few times. The chain uses TRBV15 and TRBJ2-2, with D perhaps TRBD1 (5 bases). This CDR3 region has 15 residues. Germline loops: CDR1 LNHNV, CDR2 YYDKDF (reference sequence). V was pared by 0 bases and J by 8 bases, with 13 bases between. The CDR3 sequence is CATSRDWGSSGELFF. The CDR3 DNA follows: TGTGCCACCAGCAGAGATTGGGGCTCATCGGGGGAGCTGTTTTTT.

The chain recombines TRBV6-5 with TRBJ2-7; D possibly corresponds to TRBD1 (5 bases). This CDR3 spans 12 amino acids. V lost 0 bases, J lost 12 bases, and 12 bases lay in between. CDR1 and CDR2 (germline): MNHEY, SVGAGI. CDR3 sequence (DNA): TGTGCCAGCAGTTACTCAGGGGTAAGGTGGTACGTC. Its protein product is CASSYSGVRWYV.

This clonotype was picked up a small number of times. The J gene is TRBJ2-3, the V gene TRBV4-1, with 8 nucleotides matching TRBD1. Germline V gene sequence: CDR1 MGHRA, CDR2 YSYEKL. Losses at the gene ends were 7 bases for V and 2 bases for J; bases not matched to a gene: 2. This CDR3 region has 13 residues. The CDR3 loop reads CASMDRATDTQYF. In DNA form, the CDR3 reads TGCGCCAGCATGGACAGGGCCACAGATACGCAGTATTTT.

This clonotype was seen a handful of times. The V gene is TRBV20-1, the J gene TRBJ2-1; D unclear. The CDR3 covers 11 residues. V lost 6 bases and J 8 bases, leaving 11 bases between the germline ends. Germline values: CDR1 DFQATT, CDR2 SNEGSKA (reference sequence). CDR3 coding DNA: TGCAGTGCCGACGTTGGCGATGAGCAGTTCTTC. This codes for CSADVGDEQFF.

There are many counts of this clonotype. One end of the junction does not line up with germline, which may come from a read error. The CDR3 DNA reads as TGTGCCATCTCAGTTGGGACCACGGAGCGGTTCTTC. It is translated as CAISVGTTERFF. The chain is built from TRBV10-3 and TRBJ2-1; either TRBD1 or TRBD2 may supply D (5 bases each). CDR3 length: 12 amino acids. Germline CDR1 is ENHRY and CDR2 is SYGVKD.

This chain connects TRBV27 to TRBJ2-4, with TRBD1 identical over 7 bases. V was pared by 1 base and J by 7 bases, with 4 bases of the junction left unmatched. The V gene's germline CDR1 is MNHEY and CDR2 SMNVEV (reference sequence). CDR3 length equals 14 residues. This chain's CDR3 is CASSLWGTENIQYF. CDR3 in DNA: TGTGCCAGCAGTTTATGGGGGACAGAGAACATTCAGTACTTC.

This chain connects TRBV13 to TRBJ2-1; 14 bases agree with TRBD2. Trimming took 0 bases from V and 6 from J; bases not matched to a gene: 4. The CDR3 is 17 amino acids. Germline V gene lookup returns CDR1 PRHDT and CDR2 FYEKMQ (reference sequence). CDR3 bases: TGTGCCAGCAGCTTAGGCCCGGGACTAGCGGGAGTCAATGAGCAGTTCTTC. Amino acid sequence: CASSLGPGLAGVNEQFF.

This clonotype turned up a few times. The chain uses TRBV12-3 or TRBV12-4 and TRBJ1-2; D is ambiguous. The V gene lost 3 bases and the J gene lost 4 bases, with 9 bases spanning the gap. The CDR3 consists of 13 residues. DNA for the CDR3: TGTGCCAGCAGTTTGTCAGTTGGCTATGGCTACACCTTC. Protein: CASSLSVGYGYTF.

The chain employs TRBV2 and TRBJ2-7; 7 bases fit TRBD1. The CDR3 has 13 amino acids. Looked up from germline, CDR1 is SNHLY and CDR2 is FYNNEI. With V trimmed by 4 bases and J by 4 bases, 4 bases remained unmatched. CDR3: CASSGDSDYEQYV. In nucleotides, the CDR3 is TGTGCCAGCAGTGGGGACAGCGATTACGAGCAGTACGTC.

This clonotype was observed a few times. The chain recombines TRBV2 with TRBJ2-1; D call uncertain. The CDR3 contains 11 residues. Germline CDR1 is SNHLY and CDR2 is FYNNEI. Deletions cut 1 base from V and 16 bases from J, with 11 bases between. The CDR3 protein is CASSEVRWEFF. CDR3 coding DNA: TGTGCCAGCAGTGAAGTAAGGTGGGAATTCTTC.

In this sample, this clonotype turned up a few times. This rearrangement joins TRBV7-8 to TRBJ2-7; D is possibly TRBD1 (6 bases). Germline assignment: CDR1 SGHVS and CDR2 FQNEAQ. The CDR3 length is 14 residues. Trimming removed 5 bases at V and 3 bases at J, with 14 bases between. CDR3 amino acids: CASSPTTGNYEQYV. As DNA, the CDR3 is TGTGCCAGCAGCCCCACTACAGGGAACTACGAGCAGTACGTC.

This clonotype appeared a few times. The J gene is TRBJ2-3, the V gene TRBV14, with 9 bases lining up with TRBD1. This CDR3 has 19 amino acids. V gave up 0 bases and J gave up 0 bases; unmatched junction bases: 10. The V gene's germline CDR1 is SGHDN and CDR2 FVKESK. In DNA form, the CDR3 reads TGTGCCAGCAGCCAAGATTACCGGGACAGGGATTCTAGCACAGATACGCAGTATTTT. It codes for CASSQDYRDRDSSTDTQYF.

The chain joins TRBV19 to TRBJ2-1, with 8 bases that match TRBD1. Looked up from germline, CDR1 is LNHDA and CDR2 is SQIVND (reference sequence). The CDR3 sequence is 13 residues long. V gave up 4 bases and J gave up 8 bases; unmatched junction bases: 4. In DNA, the CDR3 is TGTGCCAGTAGTAGACAGGGGTGGCATGAGCAGTTCTTC. It encodes CASSRQGWHEQFF. Looking up the rest from reference TRBV19 and TRBJ2-1 gives the full variable domain: DGGITQSPKYLFRKEGQNVTLSCEQNLNHDAMYWYRQDPGQGLRLIYYSQIVNDFQKGDIAEGYSVSREKKESFPLTVTSAQKNPTAFYLCASSRQGWHEQFFGPGTRLTVL.

This clonotype has at least ten counts. The chain has TRBV7-9 and TRBJ2-5, with D perhaps matching TRBD1 (6 bases). The germline V gene has CDR1 SEHNR and CDR2 FQNEAQ (reference sequence). This CDR3 comprises 16 residues. V was pared by 5 bases and J by 3 bases, with 19 bases between. CDR3 region: CASSILDRDTKETQYF. CDR3 coding DNA: TGTGCCAGCAGCATACTTGATCGGGACACCAAAGAGACCCAGTACTTC.

There are a few counts of this clonotype. The chain has TRBV3-1 and TRBJ2-7; D unclear. The length of the CDR3 is 12 residues. Trimming cost V 1 base and J 6 bases, with 7 bases left between them. The V gene's germline CDR1 is LGHDT and CDR2 YNNKEL (reference sequence). In nucleotides, the CDR3 is TGTGCCAGCAGCCAAGCCTGGGGCGAGCAGTACTTC. As protein: CASSQAWGEQYF.

This clonotype came up a few times. The chain employs TRBV5-1 and TRBJ2-1, with D unresolved. Germline CDR1 and CDR2: SGHRS and YFSETQ. Trimming removed 0 bases at V and 5 bases at J, with 3 bases between. The CDR3 extends over 12 amino acids. For the CDR3, the DNA is TGCGCCAGCAGCTTGGACCACAATGAGCAGTTCTTC. This codes for CASSLDHNEQFF.

V usage is TRBV24-1 and J usage is TRBJ2-1; D might be TRBD2 (5 bases). Germline values: CDR1 KGHDR, CDR2 SFDVKD. V was cut by 5 bases and J by 10 bases, with 11 bases left in between. The CDR3 totals 12 residues. The CDR3, as DNA: TGTGCCACCAGTGCAAATTCGGGAGAGCAGTTCTTC. Amino acid sequence: CATSANSGEQFF.

This clonotype showed up just a few times. The chain joins TRBV27 to TRBJ2-7, with 14 positions matching TRBD2. Germline V gene sequence: CDR1 MNHEY, CDR2 SMNVEV (reference sequence). The J segment lost 5 bases and the V segment lost 2 bases, leaving 8 bases of the junction unmatched. CDR3 size: 17 residues. CDR3 sequence reads: CASSLVRLAGGLDEQYF. CDR3 sequence (DNA): TGTGCCAGCAGTTTAGTCCGACTAGCGGGAGGGCTCGACGAGCAGTACTTC.

This clonotype was seen more than once but under ten times. The genes are TRBV2 and TRBJ2-2, with D uncertain. The V end was cut by 2 bases, the J end by 0 bases, with 22 bases between. The length of the CDR3 is 20 residues. In germline, CDR1 is SNHLY, CDR2 FYNNEI. The chain's CDR3 is CASSENFFLVEKPNTGELFF. For the CDR3, the DNA is TGTGCCAGCAGTGAAAACTTCTTTCTGGTAGAGAAGCCGAACACCGGGGAGCTGTTTTTT. Supplemented by reference TRBV2 and TRBJ2-2, the full variable domain reads EPEVTQTPSHQVTQMGQEVILRCVPISNHLYFYWYRQILGQKVEFLVSFYNNEISEKSEIFDDQFSVERPDGSNFTLKIRSTKLEDSAMYFCASSENFFLVEKPNTGELFFGEGSRLTVL.